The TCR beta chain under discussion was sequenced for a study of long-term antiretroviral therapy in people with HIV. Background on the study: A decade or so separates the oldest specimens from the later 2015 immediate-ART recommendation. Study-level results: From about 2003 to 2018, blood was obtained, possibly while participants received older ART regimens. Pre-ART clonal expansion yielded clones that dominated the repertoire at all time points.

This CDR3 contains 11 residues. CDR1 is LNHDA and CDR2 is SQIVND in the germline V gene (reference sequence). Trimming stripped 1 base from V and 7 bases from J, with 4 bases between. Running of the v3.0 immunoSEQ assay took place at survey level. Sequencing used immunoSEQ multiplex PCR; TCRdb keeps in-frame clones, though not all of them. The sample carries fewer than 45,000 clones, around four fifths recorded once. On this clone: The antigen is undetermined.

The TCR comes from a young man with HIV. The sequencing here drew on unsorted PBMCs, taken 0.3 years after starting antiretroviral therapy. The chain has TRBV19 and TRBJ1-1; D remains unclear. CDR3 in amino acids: CASSIGIEAFF. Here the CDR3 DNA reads TGTGCCAGTAGTATAGGGATTGAAGCTTTCTTT.